This is a list of T cell receptor beta chains from one sample in a study of shared clonotypes between healthy human individuals. This table comes from immunoSEQ multiplex PCR, and its TCRdb copy is limited to in-frame clones, with some not included. The table has 1.5 million to 1.9 million clones, 95% to 99% seen once. The source material was naive CD4+ T cells sorted from blood. These receptors were collected from a man younger than 40 in good health. The CDR3 runs from the conserved cysteine through the conserved F or W. A D gene is named only where the DNA matches it firmly. Not all rows give a size; the values are once, few, many and, for expanded clones, a class.

d_call	clone_size	v_call	j_call	cdr3_nt	cdr3_aa
.	.	TRBV28	TRBJ2-7	TGTGCCAGCAGTTTTCTGGGGGGCAAGCAGTACTTC	CASSFLGGKQYF
.	.	TRBV4-3	TRBJ1-2	TGCGCCAGCAGCCAAGACCCTCCCGGGGGCCACTCTAACTATGGCTACACCTTC	CASSQDPPGGHSNYGYTF
.	.	TRBV19	TRBJ2-7	TGTGCCAGTAGTATAGATCGGGGGCAGCCTTGGGAGCAGTACTTC	CASSIDRGQPWEQYF
.	.	TRBV5-1	TRBJ2-1	TGCGCCAGCAGCTTGTTAGGGCTCAATGAGCAGTTCTTC	CASSLLGLNEQFF
.	.	TRBV5-8	TRBJ2-5	TGTGCCAGCAGCCCGGACAGACGACAAGAGACCCAGTACTTC	CASSPDRRQETQYF
TRBD2	.	TRBV5-4	TRBJ2-2	TGTGCCAGCAGCCACCCCGGACTAGCGGGAGGGCTAGGCGGCGGGGAGCTGTTTTTT	CASSHPGLAGGLGGGELFF
.	.	TRBV2	TRBJ2-5	TGTGCCAGCAGTGAAGGGAATCAAGAGACCCAGTACTTC	CASSEGNQETQYF
.	.	TRBV10-3	TRBJ2-2	TGTGCCATCAGTGAACCGGGACGAACGAACACCGGGGAGCTGTTTTTT	CAISEPGRTNTGELFF
.	.	TRBV30	TRBJ2-2	TGTGCCTGGAGTGTACTAGGGGGCACCGGGGAGCTGTTTTTT	CAWSVLGGTGELFF
.	once	TRBV7-3	TRBJ2-5	TGTGCCAGCAGCTCATTCGGACGGGAAGAGACCCAGTACTTC	CASSSFGREETQYF
TRBD1	.	TRBV28	TRBJ2-5	TGTGCCAGCAGTTTACTACTGTCCCGGCTACAGGGGCGGGAGACCCAGTACTTC	CASSLLLSRLQGRETQYF
TRBD2	.	TRBV7-9	TRBJ2-7	TGTGCCAGCAGCCTGCTAGCGGCATTACCCTACGAGCAGTACTTC	CASSLLAALPYEQYF
TRBD2	.	TRBV6-6	TRBJ2-3	TGTGCCAGCAGTAGGACTAGCGGGAGGAGCACAGATACGCAGTATTTT	CASSRTSGRSTDTQYF